Included here is one T cell receptor beta chain sequence, with context. Sequence at one end of the junction differs from germline and may be a read error. Germline CDR1 and CDR2: KGHSH and LQKENI. There are 13 residues in the CDR3. In TCRdb, the RT-PCR reads were re-called with MiXCR into one record per CDR3 protein. The profile shows around 700,000 distinct CDR3 sequences, 13% to 15% of them singletons. Material for sequencing was memory CD4+ T cells from blood. The TCR was taken from a female donor in good health, serving as a healthy control. The rearrangement links TRBV18 to TRBJ2-3; 15 nucleotides agree with TRBD2. CDR3 loop: CASSRTSGRVDQF. CDR3 sequence (DNA): TGTGCCAGCTCAAGGACTAGCGGGAGGGTCGATCAATTT.